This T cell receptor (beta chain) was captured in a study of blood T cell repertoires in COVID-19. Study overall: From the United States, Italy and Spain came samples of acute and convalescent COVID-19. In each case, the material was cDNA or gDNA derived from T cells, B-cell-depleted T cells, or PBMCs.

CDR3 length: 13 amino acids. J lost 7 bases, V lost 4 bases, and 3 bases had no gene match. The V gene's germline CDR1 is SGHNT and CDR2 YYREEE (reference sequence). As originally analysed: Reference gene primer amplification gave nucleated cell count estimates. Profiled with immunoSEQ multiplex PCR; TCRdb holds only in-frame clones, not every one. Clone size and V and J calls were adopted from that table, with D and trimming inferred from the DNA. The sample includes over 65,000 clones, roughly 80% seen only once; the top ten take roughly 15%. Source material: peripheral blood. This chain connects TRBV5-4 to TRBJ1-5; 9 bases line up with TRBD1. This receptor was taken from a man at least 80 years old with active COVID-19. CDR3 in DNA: TGTGCCAGCAGCCGGGGACAGGGACAGCCCCAGCATTTT. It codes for CASSRGQGQPQHF.